The present T cell receptor (beta chain) was sequenced within a study of neurological immune-mediated disorders. Time point meaning: longitudinal time-point 3. J lost 4 bases, V lost 3 bases, and 3 bases had no gene match. The CDR3 spans 15 residues. Germline V CDR1 and CDR2: MNHEY, SVGAGI. This clonotype showed up many times. The cDNA was synthesized by 5'RACE incorporating 10-nucleotide random UMIs. From the 5' RACE reads, TCRdb called clonotypes with MiXCR, one entry per CDR3 protein. The table shows more than 50,000 distinct CDR3 sequences, with approximately 8.4% occurring only once. This clonotype was sampled from a woman aged 40 to 49 in good health. The V gene is TRBV6-5, the J gene TRBJ2-3; TRBD2 agrees at 11 bases. The material sequenced was PBMCs. Here the CDR3 DNA reads TGTGCCAGCAGTTATAGCGGGGGGGCCGCAGATACGCAGTATTTT. Protein: CASSYSGGAADTQYF.